This T cell receptor (beta chain) was profiled in a study of CD8 T cells in ankylosing spondylitis. This clonotype was counted at least ten times. V was clipped by 4 bases and J by 8 bases, with 7 bases between them. This CDR3 is built from 11 residues. Germline CDR1 reads SGHDT; CDR2 reads YYEEEE. MiXCR was run by TCRdb on the 5' RACE reads, yielding one entry per CDR3 protein. Of a few hundred thousand distinct CDR3 sequences detected, roughly 10% appear once; the ten largest clones hold 8% to 9.5%. This receptor was identified in a female donor with ankylosing spondylitis or in good health (not recorded which). The specimen was blood, either unsorted or a sorted T cell fraction (not recorded which). The J gene is TRBJ2-1, the V gene TRBV5-6, with no clear D. In DNA, the CDR3 is TGTGCCAGCAGCCGAATAGATGAGCAGTTCTTC. Its protein product is CASSRIDEQFF.